This T cell receptor (beta chain) appears in the sequencing data of a study of cytomegalovirus exposure and HLA in healthy donors. Amplification used 60 Vbeta primers and 13 Jbeta primers. TCRdb's copy holds only in-frame clones and misses some; the assay was immunoSEQ multiplex PCR. This sample's clone table lists 200,000 to 250,000 clones. CDR1 and CDR2 (germline): MRHNA, SNTAGT. The CDR3 has 14 amino acids. V was clipped by 7 bases and J by 2 bases, with 12 bases between them. The sample was PBMCs. The chain joins TRBV6-4 to TRBJ1-3; TRBD1 is a possible D gene (6 bases). The TCR sequence derives from a woman under 40 in good health and CMV-seropositive. This chain's CDR3 is CASKHRAPGNTIYF. CDR3 nucleotides: TGTGCCAGCAAGCACAGGGCCCCTGGAAACACCATATATTTT.